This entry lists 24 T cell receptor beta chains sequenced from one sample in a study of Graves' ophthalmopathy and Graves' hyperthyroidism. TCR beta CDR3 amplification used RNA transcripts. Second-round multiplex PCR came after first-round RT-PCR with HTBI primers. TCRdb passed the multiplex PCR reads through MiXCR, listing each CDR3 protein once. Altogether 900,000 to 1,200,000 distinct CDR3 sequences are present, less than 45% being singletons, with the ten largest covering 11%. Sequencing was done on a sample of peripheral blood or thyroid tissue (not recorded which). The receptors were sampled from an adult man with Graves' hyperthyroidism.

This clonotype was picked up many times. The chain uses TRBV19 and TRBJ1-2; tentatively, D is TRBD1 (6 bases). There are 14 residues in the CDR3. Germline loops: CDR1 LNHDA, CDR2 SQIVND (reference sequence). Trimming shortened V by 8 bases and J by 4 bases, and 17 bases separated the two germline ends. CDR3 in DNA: TGTGCCAGTTCCAGAGCGGGACAAGCCTATGGCTACACCTTC. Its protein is CASSRAGQAYGYTF.

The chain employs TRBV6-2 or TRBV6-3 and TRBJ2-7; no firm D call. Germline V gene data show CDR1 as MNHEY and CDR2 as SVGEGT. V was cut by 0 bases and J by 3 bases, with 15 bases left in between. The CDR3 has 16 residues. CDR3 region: CASSYSILGGIYEQYF. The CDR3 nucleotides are TGTGCCAGCAGTTACTCGATTCTGGGTGGGATCTACGAGCAGTACTTC.

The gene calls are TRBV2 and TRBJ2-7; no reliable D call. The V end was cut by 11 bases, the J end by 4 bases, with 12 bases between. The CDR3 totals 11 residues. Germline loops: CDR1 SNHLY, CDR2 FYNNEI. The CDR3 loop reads CAGLDRYEQYF. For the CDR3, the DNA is TGTGCCGGCTTGGACCGGTACGAGCAGTACTTC. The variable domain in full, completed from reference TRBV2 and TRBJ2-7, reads EPEVTQTPSHQVTQMGQEVILRCVPISNHLYFYWYRQILGQKVEFLVSFYNNEISEKSEIFDDQFSVERPDGSNFTLKIRSTKLEDSAMYFCAGLDRYEQYFGPGTRLTVT.

The CDR3 bases are TGTGCCAGCAGCGTCTACTTGACAGGCCCCACTGAAGCTTTCTTT. Its protein is CASSVYLTGPTEAFF. This chain joins TRBV7-2 and TRBJ1-1, with D perhaps matching TRBD1 (6 bases). The germline V gene encodes CDR1 SGHTA and CDR2 FQGNSA. This CDR3 has 15 amino acids. V gave up 5 bases and J gave up 4 bases, with 17 bases separating them.

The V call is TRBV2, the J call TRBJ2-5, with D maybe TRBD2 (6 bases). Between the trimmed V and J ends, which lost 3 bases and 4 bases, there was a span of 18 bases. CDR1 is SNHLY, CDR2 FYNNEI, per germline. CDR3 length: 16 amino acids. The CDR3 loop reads CASSDPASDRRETQYF. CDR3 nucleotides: TGTGCCAGCAGTGATCCGGCTAGCGATAGGCGAGAGACCCAGTACTTC.

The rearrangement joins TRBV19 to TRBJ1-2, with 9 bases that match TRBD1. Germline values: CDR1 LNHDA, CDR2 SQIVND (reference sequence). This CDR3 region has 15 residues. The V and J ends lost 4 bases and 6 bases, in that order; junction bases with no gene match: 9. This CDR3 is CASSTYRTGANGYTF. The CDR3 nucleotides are TGTGCCAGTAGTACCTACCGGACAGGGGCGAATGGCTACACCTTC.

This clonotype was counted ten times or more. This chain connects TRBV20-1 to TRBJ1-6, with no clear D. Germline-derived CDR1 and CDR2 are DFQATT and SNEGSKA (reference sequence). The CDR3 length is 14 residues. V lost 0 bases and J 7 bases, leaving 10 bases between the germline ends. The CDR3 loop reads CSAREADPNSPLHF. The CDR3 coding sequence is TGCAGTGCTAGAGAAGCCGATCCAAATTCACCCCTCCACTTT.

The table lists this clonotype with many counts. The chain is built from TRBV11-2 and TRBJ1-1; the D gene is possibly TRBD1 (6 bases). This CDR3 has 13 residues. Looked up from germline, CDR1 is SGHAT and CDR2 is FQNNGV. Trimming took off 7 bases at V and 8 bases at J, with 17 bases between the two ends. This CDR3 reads CASTQKRTVEAFF. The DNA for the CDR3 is TGTGCCAGCACCCAAAAACGGACAGTCGAAGCTTTCTTT.

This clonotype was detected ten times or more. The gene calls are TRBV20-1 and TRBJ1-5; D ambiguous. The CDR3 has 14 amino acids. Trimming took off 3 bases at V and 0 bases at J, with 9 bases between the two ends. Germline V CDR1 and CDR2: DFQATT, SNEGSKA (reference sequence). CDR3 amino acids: CSASQVYSNQPQHF. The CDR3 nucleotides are TGCAGTGCTAGCCAGGTCTATAGCAATCAGCCCCAGCATTTT.

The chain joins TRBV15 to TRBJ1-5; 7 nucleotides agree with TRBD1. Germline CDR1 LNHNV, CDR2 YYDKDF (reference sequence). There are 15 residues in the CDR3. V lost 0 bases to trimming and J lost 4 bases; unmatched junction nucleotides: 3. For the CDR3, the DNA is TGTGCCACCAGCAGAGAAGGGACAGTAAATCAGCCCCAGCATTTT. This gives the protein CATSREGTVNQPQHF.

The CDR3 sequence: CAIRTGLSDWVNYGYTF. The CDR3 bases are TGTGCCATCCGTACGGGGCTATCGGATTGGGTTAACTATGGCTACACCTTC. The chain links TRBV10-3 to TRBJ1-2, with a possible D match to TRBD1 (5 bases). Germline assignment: CDR1 ENHRY and CDR2 SYGVKD. The CDR3 loop spans 17 amino acids. V shed 8 bases and J shed 1 base, with 23 bases lying between them.

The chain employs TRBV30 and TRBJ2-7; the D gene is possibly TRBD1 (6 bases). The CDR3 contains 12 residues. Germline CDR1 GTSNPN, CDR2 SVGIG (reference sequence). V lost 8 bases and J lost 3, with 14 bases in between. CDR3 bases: TGTGCCAGTAATATACAGGGCTACGAGCAGTACTTC. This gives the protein CASNIQGYEQYF.

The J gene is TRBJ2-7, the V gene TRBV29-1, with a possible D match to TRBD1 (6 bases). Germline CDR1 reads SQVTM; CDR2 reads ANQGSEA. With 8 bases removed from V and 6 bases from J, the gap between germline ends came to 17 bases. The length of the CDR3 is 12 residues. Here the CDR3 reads CSLVQGYGEQYF. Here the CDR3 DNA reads TGCAGCTTAGTTCAGGGGTATGGCGAGCAGTACTTC.

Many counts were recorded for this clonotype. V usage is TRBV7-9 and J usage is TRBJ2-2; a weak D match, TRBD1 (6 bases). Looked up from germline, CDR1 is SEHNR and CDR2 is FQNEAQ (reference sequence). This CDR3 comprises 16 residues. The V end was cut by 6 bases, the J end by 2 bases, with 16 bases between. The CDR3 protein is CASRKKTGGNTGELFF. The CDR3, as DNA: TGTGCCAGCAGAAAAAAGACAGGCGGCAACACCGGGGAGCTGTTTTTT.

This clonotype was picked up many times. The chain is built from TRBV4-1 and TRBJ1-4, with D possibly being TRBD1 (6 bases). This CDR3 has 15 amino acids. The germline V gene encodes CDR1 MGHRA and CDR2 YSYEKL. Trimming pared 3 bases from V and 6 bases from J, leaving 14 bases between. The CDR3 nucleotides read TGCGCCAGCAGCCAGACCAGGGGCGTCTATGAAAAACTGTTTTTT. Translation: CASSQTRGVYEKLFF.

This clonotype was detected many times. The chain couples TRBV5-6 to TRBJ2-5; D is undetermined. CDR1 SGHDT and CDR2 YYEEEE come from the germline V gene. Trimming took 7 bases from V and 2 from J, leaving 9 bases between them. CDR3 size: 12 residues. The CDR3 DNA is TGTGCCAGCGGCAGACGGCAAGAGACCCAGTACTTC. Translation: CASGRRQETQYF.

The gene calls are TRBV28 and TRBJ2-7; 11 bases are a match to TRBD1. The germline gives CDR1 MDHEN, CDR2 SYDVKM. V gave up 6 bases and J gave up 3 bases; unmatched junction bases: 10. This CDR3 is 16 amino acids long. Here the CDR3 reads CASSGAGTGGRYEQYF. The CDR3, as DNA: TGTGCCAGCAGCGGCGCCGGGACAGGGGGACGCTACGAGCAGTACTTC. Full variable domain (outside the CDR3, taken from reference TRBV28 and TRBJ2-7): DVKVTQSSRYLVKRTGEKVFLECVQDMDHENMFWYRQDPGLGLRLIYFSYDVKMKEKGDIPEGYSVSREKKERFSLILESASTNQTSMYLCASSGAGTGGRYEQYFGPGTRLTVT.

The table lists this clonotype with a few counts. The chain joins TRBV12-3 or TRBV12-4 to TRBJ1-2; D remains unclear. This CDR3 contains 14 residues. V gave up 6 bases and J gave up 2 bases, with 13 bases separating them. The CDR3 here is CASRHLGENYGYTF. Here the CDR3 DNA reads TGTGCCAGCAGGCATCTAGGAGAAAACTATGGCTACACCTTC.

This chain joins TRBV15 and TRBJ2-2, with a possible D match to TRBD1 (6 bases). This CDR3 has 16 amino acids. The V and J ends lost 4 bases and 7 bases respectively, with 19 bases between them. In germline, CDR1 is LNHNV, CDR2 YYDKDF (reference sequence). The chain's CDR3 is CATSISRKGVVGELFF. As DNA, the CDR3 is TGTGCCACCAGCATCAGCAGGAAGGGGGTAGTCGGGGAGCTGTTTTTT.

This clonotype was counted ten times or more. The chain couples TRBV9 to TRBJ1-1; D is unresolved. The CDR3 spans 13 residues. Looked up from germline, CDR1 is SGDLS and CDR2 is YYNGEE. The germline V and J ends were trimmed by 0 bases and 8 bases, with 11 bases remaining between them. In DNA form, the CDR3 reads TGTGCCAGCAGCGTAGATGGACTGAGGGAAGCTTTCTTT. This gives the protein CASSVDGLREAFF.

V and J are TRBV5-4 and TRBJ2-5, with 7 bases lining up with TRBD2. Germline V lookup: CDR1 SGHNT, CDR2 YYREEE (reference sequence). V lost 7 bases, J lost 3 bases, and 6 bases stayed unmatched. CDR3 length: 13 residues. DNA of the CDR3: TGTGCCAGCTCCCGGCGGGAGAAAGAGACCCAGTACTTC. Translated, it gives CASSRREKETQYF.

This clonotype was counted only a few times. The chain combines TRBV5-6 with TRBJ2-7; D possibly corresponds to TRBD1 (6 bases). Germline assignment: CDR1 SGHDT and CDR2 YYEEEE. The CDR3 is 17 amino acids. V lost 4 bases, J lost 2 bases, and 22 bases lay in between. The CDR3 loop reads CASSKPFRDKLTYEQYF. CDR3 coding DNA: TGTGCCAGCAGCAAGCCCTTCCGGGACAAACTAACCTACGAGCAGTACTTC.

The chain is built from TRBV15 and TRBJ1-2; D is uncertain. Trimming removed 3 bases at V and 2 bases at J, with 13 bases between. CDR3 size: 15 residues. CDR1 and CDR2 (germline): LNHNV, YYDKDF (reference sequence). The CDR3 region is CATSSGEVTNYGYTF. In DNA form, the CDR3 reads TGTGCCACCAGCAGCGGGGAGGTGACGAACTATGGCTACACCTTC.

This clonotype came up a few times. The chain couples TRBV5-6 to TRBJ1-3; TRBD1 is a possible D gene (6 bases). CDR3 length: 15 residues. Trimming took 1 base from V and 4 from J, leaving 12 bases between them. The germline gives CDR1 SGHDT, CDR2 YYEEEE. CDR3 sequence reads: CASSLLGRGGNTIYF. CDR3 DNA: TGTGCCAGCAGCTTGCTTGGCAGGGGAGGAAACACCATATATTTT.